A single sample gave rise to the 3 T cell receptor beta chains below, sequenced in a study of cytomegalovirus exposure and HLA in healthy donors. The PCR made use of 60 Vbeta and 13 Jbeta primers. This table comes from immunoSEQ multiplex PCR, and its TCRdb copy is limited to in-frame clones, with some not included. The sample has 70,000 to 100,000 clones; nearly 80% are singletons. The sequenced material came from PBMCs. Source of these receptors: a woman aged 45-65 years in good health and CMV-seropositive.

This clone showed up just once. DNA for the CDR3: TGCACCAGCAGCCAAGTGGGGGACACCTATCAGCCCCAGCATTTT. Translated, it gives CTSSQVGDTYQPQHF. V and J are TRBV1 and TRBJ1-5; the D call in the table, TRBD1, was not verified against the DNA. TRBV1 is listed as a pseudogene. CDR3 length: 15 amino acids.

The chain couples TRBV5-1 to TRBJ2-1; a possible D gene is TRBD1 (5 bases). In germline, CDR1 is SGHRS, CDR2 YFSETQ. The CDR3 extends over 14 amino acids. V was clipped by 5 bases and J by 0 bases, with 9 bases between them. DNA of the CDR3: TGCGCCAGCAGGGATAGGGGCTCCTACAATGAGCAGTTCTTC. It is translated as CASRDRGSYNEQFF.

This clone has only one observation. The chain employs TRBV5-1 and TRBJ2-5; possibly TRBD1 for D (5 bases). TRBJ2-7 explains the end of the DNA better; the J call may be wrong. The germline CDR1 and CDR2 sequences are SGHRS and YFSETQ. The CDR3 runs to 15 residues. The CDR3, as DNA: TGCGCCAGCAGCTCCCGAATCCAGGGCCTCGACGAGCAGTACTTC. Its translation: CASSSRIQGLDEQYF.